This T cell receptor (beta chain) was recorded in a study of blood T cells in healthy people across ages. On this clonotype: Its antigen is unidentified.

Study outcomes and limitations: Among long-lived donors, naive CD4+ cells were more numerous and diversity higher than in aged donors.

Donors were systemically healthy Caucasian individuals from Russia aged about 6 to 95 years. The use of a sample-barcoded 5' primer and a J-beta primer mix characterized a second PCR of 7 to 11 cycles. TCRdb itself ran the 5' RACE reads through MiXCR, one entry per CDR3 protein. The data hold 1.5 million or so distinct CDR3 sequences, with about 42% observed a single time. The sequenced material came from blood. The TCR sequence derives from a woman between 18 and 29 years old in good health.

Here the CDR3 reads CSASPWRRSSTDTQYF. The CDR3 bases are TGCAGTGCTAGCCCTTGGAGGCGTTCTAGCACAGATACGCAGTATTTT. The V and J genes are TRBV20-1 and TRBJ2-3; D may be TRBD2 (5 bases). The CDR3 extends over 16 amino acids. The V gene's germline CDR1 is DFQATT and CDR2 SNEGSKA (reference sequence). Trimming removed 3 bases at V and 0 bases at J, with 16 bases between.